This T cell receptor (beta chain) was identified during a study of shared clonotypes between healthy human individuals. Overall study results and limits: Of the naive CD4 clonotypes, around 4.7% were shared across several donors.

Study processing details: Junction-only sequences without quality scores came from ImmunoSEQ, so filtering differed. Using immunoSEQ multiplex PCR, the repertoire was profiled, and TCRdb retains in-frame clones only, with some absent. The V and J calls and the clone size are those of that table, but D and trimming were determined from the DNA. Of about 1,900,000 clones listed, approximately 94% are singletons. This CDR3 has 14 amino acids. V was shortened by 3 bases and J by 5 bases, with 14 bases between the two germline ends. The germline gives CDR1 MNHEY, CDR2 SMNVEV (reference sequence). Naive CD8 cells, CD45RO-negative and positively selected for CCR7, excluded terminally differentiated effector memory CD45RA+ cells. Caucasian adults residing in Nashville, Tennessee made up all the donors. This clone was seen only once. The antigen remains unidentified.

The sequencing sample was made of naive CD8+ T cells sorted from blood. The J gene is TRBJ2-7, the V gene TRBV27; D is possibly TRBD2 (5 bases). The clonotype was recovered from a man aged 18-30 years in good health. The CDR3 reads CASSFLRAENEQYF. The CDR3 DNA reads TGTGCCAGCAGTTTTCTGAGGGCGGAAAACGAGCAGTACTTC.